This entry lists 7 T cell receptor beta chains sequenced from one sample in a study of blood T cell repertoires in COVID-19. Here immunoSEQ multiplex PCR was the method, and the copy in TCRdb shows in-frame clones only, minus some. The sample yields fewer than 500,000 clones, nearly 90% seen once. The specimen was PBMCs or T cells enriched from blood (not recorded which). The receptor source for this set is a woman aged 18-29 years with acute COVID-19.

The chain recombines TRBV9 with TRBJ1-3, with D uncertain. There are 16 residues in the CDR3. V was clipped by 0 bases and J by 0 bases, with 10 bases between them. Germline CDR1 SGDLS, CDR2 YYNGEE. The CDR3 DNA sequence: TGTGCCAGCAGCGTAGCTTGGGGAGACTCTGGAAACACCATATATTTT. It codes for CASSVAWGDSGNTIYF. Together with reference TRBV9 and TRBJ1-3, the CDR3 gives the full variable domain: DSGVTQTPKHLITATGQRVTLRCSPRSGDLSVYWYQQSLDQGLQFLIQYYNGEERAKGNILERFSAQQFPDLHSELNLSSLELGDSALYFCASSVAWGDSGNTIYFGEGSWLTVV.

The chain joins TRBV28 to TRBJ1-4, with D maybe TRBD1 (5 bases). V lost 7 bases and J 7 bases, leaving 10 bases between the germline ends. The germline gives CDR1 MDHEN, CDR2 SYDVKM. This CDR3 is built from 12 residues. The CDR3 reads CASKGAGEKLFF. CDR3 coding DNA: TGTGCCAGCAAAGGGGCAGGTGAAAAACTGTTTTTT.

This chain's CDR3 is CASSAGGPTDTQYF. In DNA form, the CDR3 reads TGCGCCAGCAGTGCGGGGGGACCCACAGATACGCAGTATTTT. The chain has TRBV10-1 and TRBJ2-3, with 7 bases that match TRBD2. The CDR3 spans 14 residues. In germline, CDR1 is WNHNN, CDR2 SYGVQD (reference sequence). Trimming took 4 bases from V and 2 from J; bases not matched to a gene: 3.

This clone was recorded once. The gene calls are TRBV9 and TRBJ1-3; maybe TRBD1 (6 bases). This CDR3 is built from 15 residues. V gave up 2 bases and J gave up 0 bases, with 9 bases separating them. Germline V lookup: CDR1 SGDLS, CDR2 YYNGEE. CDR3 sequence reads: CASSVDRNSGNTIYF. In DNA form, the CDR3 reads TGTGCCAGCAGCGTTGACAGGAACTCTGGAAACACCATATATTTT.

The rearrangement uses TRBV7-2 and TRBJ1-2; 9 bases are shared with TRBD1. The ends lost 5 bases at V and 3 bases at J; junction bases unmatched: 10. The V gene's germline CDR1 is SGHTA and CDR2 FQGNSA. This CDR3 is built from 16 residues. The CDR3 spells CASSPKDWTGDYGYTF. CDR3 DNA sequence: TGTGCCAGCAGCCCAAAGGATTGGACAGGGGACTATGGCTACACCTTC.

V gene TRBV30 combines with J gene TRBJ2-1; D may be TRBD1 (5 bases). CDR1 is GTSNPN, CDR2 SVGIG, per germline (reference sequence). The V end lost 2 bases, the J end lost 6 bases, and 14 bases lay between the germline ends. This CDR3 comprises 14 residues. The CDR3 sequence: CAWSLDRPFNEQFF. DNA of the CDR3: TGTGCCTGGAGTTTAGACAGACCCTTCAATGAGCAGTTCTTC.

The chain has TRBV29-1 and TRBJ1-1; no clear D. The CDR3 sequence is 10 residues long. Germline CDR1 is SQVTM and CDR2 is ANQGSEA. Trimming shortened V by 5 bases and J by 4 bases, and 5 bases separated the two germline ends. CDR3 in DNA: TGCAGCGTTCAGGCCACTGAAGCTTTCTTT. It encodes CSVQATEAFF. The complete variable domain, with remaining parts taken from reference TRBV29-1 and TRBJ1-1, reads SAVISQKPSRDICQRGTSLTIQCQVDSQVTMMFWYRQQPGQSLTLIATANQGSEATYESGFVIDKFPISRPNLTFSTLTVSNMSPEDSSIYLCSVQATEAFFGQGTRLTVV.